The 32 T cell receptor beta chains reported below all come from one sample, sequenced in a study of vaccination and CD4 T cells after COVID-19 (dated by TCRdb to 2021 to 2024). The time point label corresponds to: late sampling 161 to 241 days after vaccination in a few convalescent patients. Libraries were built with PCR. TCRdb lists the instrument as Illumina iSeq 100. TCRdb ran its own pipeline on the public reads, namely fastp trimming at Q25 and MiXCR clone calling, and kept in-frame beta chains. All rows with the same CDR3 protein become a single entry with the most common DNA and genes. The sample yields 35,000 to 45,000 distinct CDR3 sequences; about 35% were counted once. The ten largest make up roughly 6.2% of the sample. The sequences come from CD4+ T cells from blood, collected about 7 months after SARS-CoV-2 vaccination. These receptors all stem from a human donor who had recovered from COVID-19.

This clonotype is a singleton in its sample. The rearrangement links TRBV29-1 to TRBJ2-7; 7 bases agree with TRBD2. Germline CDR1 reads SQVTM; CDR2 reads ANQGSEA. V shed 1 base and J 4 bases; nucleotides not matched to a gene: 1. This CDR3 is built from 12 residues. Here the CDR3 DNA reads TGCAGCGTTGAAGGACTAGCTTACGAGCAGTACTTC. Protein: CSVEGLAYEQYF.

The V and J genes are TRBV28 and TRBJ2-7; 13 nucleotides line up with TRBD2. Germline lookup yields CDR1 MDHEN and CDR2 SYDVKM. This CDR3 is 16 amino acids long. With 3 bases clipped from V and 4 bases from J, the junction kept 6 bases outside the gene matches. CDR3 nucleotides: TGTGCCAGCAGTTTCCCACTAGCGGGAGGGGGATACGAGCAGTACTTC. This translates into CASSFPLAGGGYEQYF.

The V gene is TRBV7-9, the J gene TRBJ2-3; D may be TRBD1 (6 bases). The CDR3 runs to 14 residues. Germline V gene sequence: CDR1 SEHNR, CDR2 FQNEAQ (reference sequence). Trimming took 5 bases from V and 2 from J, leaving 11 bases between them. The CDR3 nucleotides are TGTGCCAGCAGCCCGCGGACAGCCACAGATACGCAGTATTTT. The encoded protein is CASSPRTATDTQYF. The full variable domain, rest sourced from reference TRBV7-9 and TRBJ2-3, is DTGVSQNPRHKITKRGQNVTFRCDPISEHNRLYWYRQTLGQGPEFLTYFQNEAQLEKSRLLSDRFSAERPKGSFSTLEIQRTEQGDSAMYLCASSPRTATDTQYFGPGTRLTVL.

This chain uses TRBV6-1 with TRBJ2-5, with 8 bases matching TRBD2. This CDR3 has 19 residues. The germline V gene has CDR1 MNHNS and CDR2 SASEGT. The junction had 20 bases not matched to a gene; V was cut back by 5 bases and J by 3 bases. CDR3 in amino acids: CASSPRSHRAGGRKETQYF. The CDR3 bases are TGTGCCAGCAGTCCCCGATCACATCGGGCGGGGGGTAGAAAAGAGACCCAGTACTTC.

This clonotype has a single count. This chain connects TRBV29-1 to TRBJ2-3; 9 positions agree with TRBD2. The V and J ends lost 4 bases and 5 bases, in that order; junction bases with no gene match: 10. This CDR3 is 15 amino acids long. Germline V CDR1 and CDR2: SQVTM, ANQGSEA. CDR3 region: CSVVNGREGRDTQYF. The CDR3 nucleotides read TGCAGCGTTGTGAATGGGCGGGAGGGGAGAGATACGCAGTATTTT.

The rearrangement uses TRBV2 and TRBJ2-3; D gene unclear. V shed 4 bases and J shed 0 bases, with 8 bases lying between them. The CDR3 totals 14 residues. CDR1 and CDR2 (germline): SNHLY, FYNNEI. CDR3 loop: CASSVDRSTDTQYF. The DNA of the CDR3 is TGTGCCAGCAGTGTGGACCGTAGCACAGATACGCAGTATTTT. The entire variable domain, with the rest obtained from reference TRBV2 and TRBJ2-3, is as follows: EPEVTQTPSHQVTQMGQEVILRCVPISNHLYFYWYRQILGQKVEFLVSFYNNEISEKSEIFDDQFSVERPDGSNFTLKIRSTKLEDSAMYFCASSVDRSTDTQYFGPGTRLTVL.

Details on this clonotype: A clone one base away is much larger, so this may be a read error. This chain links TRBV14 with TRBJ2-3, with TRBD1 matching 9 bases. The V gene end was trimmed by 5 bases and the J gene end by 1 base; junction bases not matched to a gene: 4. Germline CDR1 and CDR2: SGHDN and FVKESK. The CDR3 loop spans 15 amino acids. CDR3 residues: CASSTRTGGTDTQYF. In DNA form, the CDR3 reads TGTGCCAGCAGCACCCGGACAGGGGGCACAGATACGCAGTATTTT.

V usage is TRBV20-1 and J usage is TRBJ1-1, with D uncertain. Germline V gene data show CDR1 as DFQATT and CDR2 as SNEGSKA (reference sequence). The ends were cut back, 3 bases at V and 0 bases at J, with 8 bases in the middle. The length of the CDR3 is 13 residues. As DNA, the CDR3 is TGCAGTGCTAGCGACTTAATGAACACTGAAGCTTTCTTT. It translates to CSASDLMNTEAFF.

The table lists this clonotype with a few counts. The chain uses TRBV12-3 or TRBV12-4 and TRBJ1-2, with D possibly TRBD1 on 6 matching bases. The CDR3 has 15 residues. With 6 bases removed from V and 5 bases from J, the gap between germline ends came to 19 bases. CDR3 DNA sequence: TGTGCCAGCAGCCCACTCGGGGGGCCCGGTTATGGCTACACCTTC. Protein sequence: CASSPLGGPGYGYTF.

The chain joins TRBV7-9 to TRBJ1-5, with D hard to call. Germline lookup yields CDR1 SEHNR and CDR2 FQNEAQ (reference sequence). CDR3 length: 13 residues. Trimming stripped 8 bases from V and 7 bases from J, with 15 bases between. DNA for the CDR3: TGTGCCAGCGACAACGGGGTCCACCAGCCCCAGCATTTT. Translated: CASDNGVHQPQHF.

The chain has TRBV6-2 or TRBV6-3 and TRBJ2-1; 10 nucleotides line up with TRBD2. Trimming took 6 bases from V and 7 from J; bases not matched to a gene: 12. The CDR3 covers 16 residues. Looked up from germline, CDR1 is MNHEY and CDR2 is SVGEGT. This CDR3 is CASRLLAGKVRNEQFF. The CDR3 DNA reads TGTGCCAGCAGGCTACTAGCGGGGAAGGTTAGGAATGAGCAGTTCTTC.

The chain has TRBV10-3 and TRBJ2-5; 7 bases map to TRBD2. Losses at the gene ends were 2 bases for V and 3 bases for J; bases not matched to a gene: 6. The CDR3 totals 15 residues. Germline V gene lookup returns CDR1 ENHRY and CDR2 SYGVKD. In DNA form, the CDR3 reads TGTGCCATCAGTGAGCTTGGACTAGGAGAAGAGACCCAGTACTTC. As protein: CAISELGLGEETQYF.

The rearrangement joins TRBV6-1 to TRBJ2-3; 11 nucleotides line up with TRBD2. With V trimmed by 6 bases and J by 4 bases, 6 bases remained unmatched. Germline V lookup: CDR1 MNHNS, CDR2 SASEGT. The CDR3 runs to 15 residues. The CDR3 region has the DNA TGTGCCAGCAGCCGTACTAGCGGGAGCCCAGATACGCAGTATTTT. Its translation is CASSRTSGSPDTQYF.

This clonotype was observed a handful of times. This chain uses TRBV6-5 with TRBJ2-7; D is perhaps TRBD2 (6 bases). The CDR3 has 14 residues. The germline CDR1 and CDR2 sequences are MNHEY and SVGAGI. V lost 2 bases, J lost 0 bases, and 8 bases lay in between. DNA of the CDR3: TGTGCCAGCAGTTACAGGGACTCCTCCTACGAGCAGTACTTC. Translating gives CASSYRDSSYEQYF.

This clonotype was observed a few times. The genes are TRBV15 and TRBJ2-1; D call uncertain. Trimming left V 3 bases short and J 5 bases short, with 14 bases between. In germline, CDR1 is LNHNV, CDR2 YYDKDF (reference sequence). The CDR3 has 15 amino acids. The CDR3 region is CATSRDLSLHNEQFF. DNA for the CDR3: TGTGCCACCAGCAGGGACCTCAGCCTCCACAATGAGCAGTTCTTC.

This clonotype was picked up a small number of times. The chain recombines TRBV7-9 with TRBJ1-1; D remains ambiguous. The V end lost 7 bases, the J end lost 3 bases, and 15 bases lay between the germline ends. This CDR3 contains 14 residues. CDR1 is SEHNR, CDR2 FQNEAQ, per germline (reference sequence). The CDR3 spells CASTLGGGDTEAFF. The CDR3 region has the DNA TGTGCCAGCACGCTCGGCGGAGGAGACACTGAAGCTTTCTTT.

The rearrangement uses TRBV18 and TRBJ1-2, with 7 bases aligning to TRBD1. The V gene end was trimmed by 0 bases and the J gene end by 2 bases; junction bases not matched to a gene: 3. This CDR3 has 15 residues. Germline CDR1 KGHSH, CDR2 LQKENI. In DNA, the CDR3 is TGTGCCAGCTCACCACCTCCGGGACAGAACTATGGCTACACCTTC. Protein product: CASSPPPGQNYGYTF.

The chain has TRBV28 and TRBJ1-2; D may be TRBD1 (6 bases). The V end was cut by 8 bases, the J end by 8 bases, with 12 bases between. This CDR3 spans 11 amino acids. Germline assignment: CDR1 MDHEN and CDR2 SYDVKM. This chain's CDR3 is CASWQGFGYTF. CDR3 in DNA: TGTGCCAGCTGGCAGGGGTTCGGCTACACCTTC.

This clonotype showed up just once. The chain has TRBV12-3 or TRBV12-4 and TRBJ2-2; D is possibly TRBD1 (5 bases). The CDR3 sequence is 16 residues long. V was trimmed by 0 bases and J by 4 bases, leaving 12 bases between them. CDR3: CASSLAGRGRTGELFF. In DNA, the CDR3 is TGTGCCAGCAGTTTAGCGGGTAGGGGCCGCACCGGGGAGCTGTTTTTT.

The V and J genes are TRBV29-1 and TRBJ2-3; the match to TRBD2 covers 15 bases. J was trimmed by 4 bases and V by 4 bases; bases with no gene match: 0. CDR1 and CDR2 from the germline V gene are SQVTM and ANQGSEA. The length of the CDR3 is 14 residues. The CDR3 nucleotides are TGCAGCGTTGGGACTAGCGGGAGGGCAGATACGCAGTATTTT. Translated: CSVGTSGRADTQYF.

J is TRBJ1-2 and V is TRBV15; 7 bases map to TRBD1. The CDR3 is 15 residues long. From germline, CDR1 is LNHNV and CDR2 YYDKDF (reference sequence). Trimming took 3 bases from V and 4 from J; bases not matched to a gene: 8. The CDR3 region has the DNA TGTGCCACCAGCAGGGCCATGCAGGGGGGCTATGGCTACACCTTC. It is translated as CATSRAMQGGYGYTF.

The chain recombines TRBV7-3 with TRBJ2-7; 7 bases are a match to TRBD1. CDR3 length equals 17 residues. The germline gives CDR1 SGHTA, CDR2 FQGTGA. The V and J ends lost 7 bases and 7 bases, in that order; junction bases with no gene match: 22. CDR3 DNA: TGTGCCAGCACCCTCATCCCCCGGGACAGACCCTACAATGAGCAGTACTTC. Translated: CASTLIPRDRPYNEQYF.

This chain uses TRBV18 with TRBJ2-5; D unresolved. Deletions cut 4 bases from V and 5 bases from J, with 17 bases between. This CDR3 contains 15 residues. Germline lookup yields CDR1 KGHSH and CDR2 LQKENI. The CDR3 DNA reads TGTGCCAGCTCACTATCCTCACCCAGACTGGAGACCCAGTACTTC. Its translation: CASSLSSPRLETQYF.

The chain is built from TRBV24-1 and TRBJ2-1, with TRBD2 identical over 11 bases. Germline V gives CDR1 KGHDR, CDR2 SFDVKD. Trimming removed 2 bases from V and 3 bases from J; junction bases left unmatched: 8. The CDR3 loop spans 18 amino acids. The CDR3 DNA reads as TGTGCCACCAGTGATTCTGGAGCTAGCGGGAGGTACTACAATGAGCAGTTCTTC. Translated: CATSDSGASGRYYNEQFF.

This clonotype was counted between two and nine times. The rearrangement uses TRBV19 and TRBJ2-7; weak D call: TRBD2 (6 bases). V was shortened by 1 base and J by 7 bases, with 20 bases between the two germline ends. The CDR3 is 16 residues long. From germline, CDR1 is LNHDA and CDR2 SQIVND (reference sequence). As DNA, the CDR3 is TGTGCCAGTAGTATAGCTGGCGGGACCCCCTCTCAGGAGCAGTACTTC. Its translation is CASSIAGGTPSQEQYF.

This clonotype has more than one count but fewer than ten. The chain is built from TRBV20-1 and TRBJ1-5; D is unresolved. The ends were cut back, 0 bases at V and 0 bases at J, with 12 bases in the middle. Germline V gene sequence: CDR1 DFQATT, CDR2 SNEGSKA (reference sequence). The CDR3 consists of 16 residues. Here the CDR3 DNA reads TGCAGTGCTAGAGATTGGAGGATTAATAGCAATCAGCCCCAGCATTTT. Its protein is CSARDWRINSNQPQHF.

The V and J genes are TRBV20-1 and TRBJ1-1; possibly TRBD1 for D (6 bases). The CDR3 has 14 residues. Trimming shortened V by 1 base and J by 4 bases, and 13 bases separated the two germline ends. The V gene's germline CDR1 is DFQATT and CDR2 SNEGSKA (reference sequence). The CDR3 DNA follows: TGCAGTGCTAGAGTTGGCCAGGGGACCACTGAAGCTTTCTTT. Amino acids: CSARVGQGTTEAFF.

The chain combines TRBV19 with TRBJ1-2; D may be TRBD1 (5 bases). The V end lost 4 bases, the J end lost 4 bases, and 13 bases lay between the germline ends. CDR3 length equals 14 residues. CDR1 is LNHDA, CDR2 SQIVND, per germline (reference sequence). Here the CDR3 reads CASSTQRDGYGYTF. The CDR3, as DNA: TGTGCCAGTAGTACCCAACGGGACGGCTATGGCTACACCTTC.

The CDR3 nucleotides are TGCAGCGTTACAGGGGCAGGAGAGACCCAGTACTTC. Its translation: CSVTGAGETQYF. The J gene is TRBJ2-5, the V gene TRBV29-1; 7 bases fit TRBD1. The length of the CDR3 is 12 residues. Per the germline V gene, CDR1 is SQVTM and CDR2 is ANQGSEA. With 5 bases clipped from V and 4 bases from J, the junction kept 4 bases outside the gene matches.

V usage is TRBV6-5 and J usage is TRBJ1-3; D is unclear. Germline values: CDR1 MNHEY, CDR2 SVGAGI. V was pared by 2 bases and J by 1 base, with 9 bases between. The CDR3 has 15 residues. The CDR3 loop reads CASSYGRGSGNTIYF. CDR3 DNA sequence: TGTGCCAGCAGTTACGGCCGGGGTTCTGGAAACACCATATATTTT.

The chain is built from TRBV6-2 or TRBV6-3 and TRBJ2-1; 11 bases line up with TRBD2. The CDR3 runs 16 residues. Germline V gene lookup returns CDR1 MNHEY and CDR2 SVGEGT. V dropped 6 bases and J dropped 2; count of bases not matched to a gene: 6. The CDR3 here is CASRDSGRGTYNEQFF. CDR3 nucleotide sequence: TGTGCCAGCAGAGATAGCGGGAGGGGCACCTACAATGAGCAGTTCTTC.

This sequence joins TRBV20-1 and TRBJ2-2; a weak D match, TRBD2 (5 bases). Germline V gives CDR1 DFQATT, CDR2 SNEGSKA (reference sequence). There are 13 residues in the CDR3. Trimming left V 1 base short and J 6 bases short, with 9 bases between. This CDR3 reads CSARGVRAGELFF. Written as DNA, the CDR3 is TGCAGTGCTAGAGGTGTGCGGGCCGGGGAGCTGTTTTTT.